Detailed here is one TCR beta chain. Antigen: not known. This entry is derived from a study of Graves' ophthalmopathy and Graves' hyperthyroidism. Study observations and caveats: Most clonotypes expanded in thyroid above 0.001 frequency were present in blood too.

Symptoms, serum thyroxine and TRAb, thyroid ultrasound, and orbital computed tomography formed the diagnostic basis. Germline values: CDR1 MNHEY, CDR2 SVGEGT. V dropped 2 bases and J dropped 6 bases, with 8 bases sitting between them. The CDR3 runs 12 residues. RNA served as the template for amplifying TCR beta CDR3 regions. The library came from an HTBI-primed first-round RT-PCR and a second-round multiplex PCR. TCRdb ran MiXCR on the multiplex PCR reads and lists one entry per CDR3 protein. The data show 150,000 to 200,000 distinct CDR3 sequences, with 30% to 45% seen just once and about 8.2% held by the top ten.

Sequencing used peripheral blood. This clonotype was sampled from a man younger than 40 with Graves' ophthalmopathy. The chain employs TRBV6-2 or TRBV6-3 and TRBJ2-7; D gene uncertain. CDR3 sequence (DNA): TGTGCCAGCAGTTACAGAGCAGTCGAGCAGTACTTC. It codes for CASSYRAVEQYF.